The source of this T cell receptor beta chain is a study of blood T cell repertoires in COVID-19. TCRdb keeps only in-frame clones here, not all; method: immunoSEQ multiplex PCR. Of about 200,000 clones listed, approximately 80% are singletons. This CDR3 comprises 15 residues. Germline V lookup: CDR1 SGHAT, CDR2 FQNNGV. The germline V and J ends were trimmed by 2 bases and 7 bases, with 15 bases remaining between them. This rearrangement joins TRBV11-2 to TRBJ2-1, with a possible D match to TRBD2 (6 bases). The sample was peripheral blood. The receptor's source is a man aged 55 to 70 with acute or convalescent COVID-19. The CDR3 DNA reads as TGTGCCAGCAGCTTATGGGAGGAGGCGCGGAATGAGCAGTTCTTC. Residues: CASSLWEEARNEQFF.